This note documents a single TCR beta chain sequence. Its antigen is not known. Sequencing used immunoSEQ multiplex PCR; TCRdb keeps in-frame clones, though not all of them. The sample holds about 120,000 clones, approximately 90% seen once. This CDR3 region has 16 residues. V dropped 1 base and J dropped 6; count of bases not matched to a gene: 8. Germline assignment: CDR1 LNHDA and CDR2 SQIVND (reference sequence). These data are taken from a study of T cell responses to AZD1222 COVID-19 vaccine. Regarding the study as a whole: The sample set comprised mostly white British donors with more females, and clonal diversity was possibly underestimated. In the spike-specific TCR repertoire, nearly half reportedly target unmutated variant regions. It was only a handful of AZD1222 recipients who were seropositive at baseline.

The chain links TRBV19 to TRBJ1-1; 10 nucleotides match TRBD1. The sample was peripheral blood, taken on day 0 of AZD1222 vaccination. This clonotype originated in an adult in good health. CDR3 protein: CASSIASGTGESEAFF. The CDR3 DNA reads as TGTGCCAGTAGTATAGCCTCCGGGACAGGGGAATCTGAAGCTTTCTTT.